The 19 T cell receptor beta chains listed next were all sequenced from one sample in a study of post-analysis software for immune sequencing data. Sequencing libraries made from TCR beta cDNA carried unique molecular identifiers. TCRdb called the PCR reads again in MiXCR, with one record for every CDR3 protein. Among almost 700,000 distinct CDR3 sequences listed, 59% were seen once. No antigen has been identified for these receptors. Findings and limits, study-wide: TRBV5-6, TRBV5-1 and TRBV20-1 were among four or five TRBV segments more frequent in patients than controls.

Sequences were obtained from blood. The receptors come from a girl between 2 and 10 years old with multiple sclerosis.

This clonotype occurred a few times. V and J are TRBV12-5 and TRBJ2-7; the D call may be TRBD1 or TRBD2 (5 bases each). The V and J ends lost 0 bases and 5 bases respectively, with 14 bases between them. Germline CDR1 reads LGHNT; CDR2 reads FRNRAP. This CDR3 has 15 amino acids. As DNA, the CDR3 is TGTGCTAGTGGTTTGGTAGTTAATAGGGACGACGAGCAGTACTTC. Encoded protein: CASGLVVNRDDEQYF.

This clonotype was counted a few times. The CDR3 sequence: CASSLDWDTDYTF. Here the CDR3 DNA reads TGTGCCAGCAGCTTAGATTGGGACACTGACTACACCTTC. This sequence joins TRBV7-2 and TRBJ1-2, with a possible D match to TRBD1 (6 bases). The CDR3 runs 13 residues. Deletions cut 1 base from V and 10 bases from J, with 13 bases between. Germline-derived CDR1 and CDR2 are SGHTA and FQGNSA.

There are a few counts of this clonotype. The rearrangement joins TRBV20-1 to TRBJ1-5; a weak D match, TRBD1 (5 bases). Germline V gene sequence: CDR1 DFQATT, CDR2 SNEGSKA (reference sequence). Trimming stripped 3 bases from V and 6 bases from J, with 12 bases between. The CDR3 is 13 residues long. The CDR3 protein is CSAREGRSQPQHF. The CDR3 DNA sequence: TGCAGTGCTAGGGAGGGGCGCAGTCAGCCCCAGCATTTT.

The V and J genes are TRBV29-1 and TRBJ1-2, with D possibly TRBD1 on 5 matching bases. The length of the CDR3 is 12 residues. Germline V gene lookup returns CDR1 SQVTM and CDR2 ANQGSEA. V dropped 6 bases and J dropped 6 bases, with 14 bases sitting between them. The DNA for the CDR3 is TGCAGCGTACCGAGGGGTCAGCATGGCTACACCTTC. Residues: CSVPRGQHGYTF.

The chain uses TRBV5-1 and TRBJ2-3, with D possibly matching TRBD2 (7 bases). CDR1 and CDR2 (germline): SGHRS, YFSETQ. This CDR3 is built from 15 residues. V gave up 3 bases and J gave up 3 bases, with 14 bases separating them. The CDR3 loop is CASSSSQGGTDTQYF. The CDR3 DNA reads TGCGCCAGCAGCTCCTCACAGGGAGGGACAGATACGCAGTATTTT. The full variable domain, its missing parts supplied by reference TRBV5-1 and TRBJ2-3, is KAGVTQTPRYLIKTRGQQVTLSCSPISGHRSVSWYQQTPGQGLQFLFEYFSETQRNKGNFPGRFSGRQFSNSRSEMNVSTLELGDSALYLCASSSSQGGTDTQYFGPGTRLTVL.

This clonotype was recorded once. The chain employs TRBV3-1 and TRBJ2-2; 7 nucleotides align to TRBD2. The ends lost 0 bases at V and 2 bases at J; junction bases unmatched: 6. Germline values: CDR1 LGHDT, CDR2 YNNKEL (reference sequence). This CDR3 is 17 amino acids long. CDR3 loop: CASSQEGGIGNTGELFF. The CDR3 DNA reads TGTGCCAGCAGCCAAGAGGGGGGGATCGGCAACACCGGGGAGCTGTTTTTT.

In this sample, this clonotype turned up a few times. In DNA form, the CDR3 reads TGTGCCAGCACTAGACAAACCGGAGACTACGAGCAGTACTTC. It translates to CASTRQTGDYEQYF. The chain has TRBV5-5 and TRBJ2-7, with no clear D. Germline V gene lookup returns CDR1 SGHKS and CDR2 YYEKEE (reference sequence). The CDR3 loop spans 14 amino acids. Trimming removed 6 bases from V and 3 bases from J, with 16 bases in between.

This clonotype was observed a few times. The chain couples TRBV5-1 to TRBJ2-3; TRBD2 aligns across 9 bases. There are 14 residues in the CDR3. The germline V gene has CDR1 SGHRS and CDR2 YFSETQ. The V segment lost 5 bases and the J segment 2 bases; nucleotides outside the gene matches: 3. In DNA form, the CDR3 reads TGCGCCAGCAGTGGCGGGGGGGACACAGATACGCAGTATTTT. It specifies CASSGGGDTDTQYF.

In its sample, this clonotype was seen a few times. The chain is built from TRBV29-1 and TRBJ2-7, with D maybe TRBD1 (5 bases). Germline V gene lookup returns CDR1 SQVTM and CDR2 ANQGSEA. The CDR3 covers 12 residues. Between the trimmed V and J ends, which lost 1 base and 4 bases, there was a span of 8 bases. In DNA form, the CDR3 reads TGCAGCGTTGAAGGACAGATGTACGAGCAGTACTTC. Its protein is CSVEGQMYEQYF.

The J gene is TRBJ2-1, the V gene TRBV5-5; 10 bases agree with TRBD1. The CDR3 is 14 amino acids. Germline CDR1 and CDR2: SGHKS and YYEKEE (reference sequence). V was clipped by 1 base and J by 8 bases; unmatched bases: 3. CDR3 sequence (DNA): TGTGCCAGCAGCTTGCGGGACAGGGGCTATGAGCAGTTCTTC. Translating it yields CASSLRDRGYEQFF.

V usage is TRBV7-6 and J usage is TRBJ2-1, with D hard to call. The germline V gene has CDR1 SGHVS and CDR2 FNYEAQ. Trimming took off 1 base at V and 2 bases at J, with 12 bases between the two ends. This CDR3 is built from 16 residues. The CDR3 nucleotides are TGTGCCAGCAGCTTAGTGCCAGCGCACACCTACAATGAGCAGTTCTTC. Translated: CASSLVPAHTYNEQFF.

This clonotype was detected only a few times. This chain links TRBV7-2 with TRBJ2-3; D is perhaps TRBD1 (6 bases). The V end lost 7 bases, the J end lost 4 bases, and 12 bases lay between the germline ends. The CDR3 sequence is 13 residues long. Germline V gene sequence: CDR1 SGHTA, CDR2 FQGNSA. CDR3 loop: CASNSGVADTQYF. Written as DNA, the CDR3 is TGTGCCAGCAATTCAGGGGTAGCAGATACGCAGTATTTT.

This clonotype was observed a single time. The rearrangement joins TRBV7-2 to TRBJ2-7; 7 nucleotides agree with TRBD2. The V gene end was trimmed by 3 bases and the J gene end by 3 bases; junction bases not matched to a gene: 8. The CDR3 spans 15 residues. CDR1 is SGHTA and CDR2 is FQGNSA in the germline V gene. In DNA, the CDR3 is TGTGCCAGCAGCTTTAAGGCCTCTAGCGGCTACGAGCAGTACTTC. It codes for CASSFKASSGYEQYF. Full variable domain (remainder filled in from reference TRBV7-2 and TRBJ2-7): GAGVSQSPSNKVTEKGKDVELRCDPISGHTALYWYRQSLGQGLEFLIYFQGNSAPDKSGLPSDRFSAERTGGSVSTLTIQRTQQEDSAVYLCASSFKASSGYEQYFGPGTRLTVT.

The V and J genes are TRBV10-3 and TRBJ1-1, with D possibly being TRBD1 (5 bases). The ends were cut back, 6 bases at V and 4 bases at J, with 15 bases in the middle. This CDR3 spans 14 amino acids. In germline, CDR1 is ENHRY, CDR2 SYGVKD. Written as DNA, the CDR3 is TGTGCCATCAGGGCAGGGAACGGGGGCACTGAAGCTTTCTTT. Protein sequence: CAIRAGNGGTEAFF.

The chain employs TRBV7-3 and TRBJ2-3; D remains ambiguous. V lost 4 bases and J 4 bases, leaving 18 bases between the germline ends. There are 16 residues in the CDR3. Per the germline V gene, CDR1 is SGHTA and CDR2 is FQGTGA. This chain's CDR3 is CASSWPPSARADTQYF. In DNA, the CDR3 is TGTGCCAGCAGCTGGCCCCCTTCGGCTAGAGCAGATACGCAGTATTTT. Filled out from reference TRBV7-3 and TRBJ2-3, the complete variable domain reads GAGVSQTPSNKVTEKGKYVELRCDPISGHTALYWYRQSLGQGPEFLIYFQGTGAADDSGLPNDRFFAVRPEGSVSTLKIQRTERGDSAVYLCASSWPPSARADTQYFGPGTRLTVL.

The chain uses TRBV15 and TRBJ2-1; 10 positions agree with TRBD1. Germline trimming cut 0 bases from V and 6 bases from J; bases unmatched to any gene: 8. The CDR3 contains 17 residues. Germline V lookup: CDR1 LNHNV, CDR2 YYDKDF (reference sequence). CDR3 coding DNA: TGTGCCACCAGCAGAGACCAGCCGGGACAGGGGTCCAATGAGCAGTTCTTC. Translation gives CATSRDQPGQGSNEQFF.

This rearrangement joins TRBV6-6 to TRBJ2-1, with TRBD2 matching over 8 bases. The V gene's germline CDR1 is MNHNY and CDR2 SVGAGI (reference sequence). The ends lost 6 bases at V and 10 bases at J; junction bases unmatched: 17. The CDR3 runs 16 residues. The DNA for the CDR3 is TGTGCCAGCAGGCGGACACTAGCGGCGGCGGTAGGGGAGCAGTTCTTC. This codes for CASRRTLAAAVGEQFF.

The sample holds a few counts of this clonotype. J is TRBJ2-7 and V is TRBV7-9, with a tentative D call TRBD2 (5 bases). Trimming removed 5 bases at V and 2 bases at J, with 10 bases between. Germline CDR1 is SEHNR and CDR2 is FQNEAQ (reference sequence). This CDR3 has 13 amino acids. CDR3 residues: CASSTEAPYEQYF. CDR3 coding DNA: TGTGCCAGCAGCACGGAGGCACCCTACGAGCAGTACTTC.

The chain combines TRBV11-2 with TRBJ2-1; TRBD2 matches at 15 bases. Trimming cost V 1 base and J 7 bases; bases outside gene matches: 5. Germline V CDR1 and CDR2: SGHAT, FQNNGV. This CDR3 is 17 amino acids long. Here the CDR3 reads CASSLGTSGGAENEQFF. The CDR3 DNA is TGTGCCAGCAGCTTAGGGACTAGCGGGGGGGCAGAGAATGAGCAGTTCTTC.